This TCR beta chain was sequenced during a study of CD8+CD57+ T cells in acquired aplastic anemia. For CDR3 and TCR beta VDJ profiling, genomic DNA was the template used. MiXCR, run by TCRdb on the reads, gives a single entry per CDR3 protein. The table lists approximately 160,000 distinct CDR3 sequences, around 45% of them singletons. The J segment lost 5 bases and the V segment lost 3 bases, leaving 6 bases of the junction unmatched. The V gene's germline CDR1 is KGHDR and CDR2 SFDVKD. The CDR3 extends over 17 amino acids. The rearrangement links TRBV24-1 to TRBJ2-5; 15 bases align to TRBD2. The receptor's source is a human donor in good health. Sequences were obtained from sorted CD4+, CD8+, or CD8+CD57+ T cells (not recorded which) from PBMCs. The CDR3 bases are TGTGCCACCAGTGATCCAGGACTAGCGGGAGGGGACGAGACCCAGTACTTC. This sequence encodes CATSDPGLAGGDETQYF.